This T cell receptor beta chain comes out of a study of Ad26.COV2.S vaccination and SARS-CoV-2 variants. This clone was recorded only once. The treatment: around 19 received Ad26.COV2.S at low or high dose, single or two shots; 5 received placebo; per-sample allocation not given. Material that was analyzed had been drawn on day 63 after the first vaccine or placebo injection. Germline CDR1 reads SGHRS; CDR2 reads YFSETQ. There are 18 residues in the CDR3. With V trimmed by 4 bases and J by 5 bases, 13 bases remained unmatched. Profiling relied on immunoSEQ multiplex PCR, and the TCRdb table lists in-frame clones only, not all of them. The sample shows about 350,000 clones, 80% to 90% of them seen only once.

V and J are TRBV5-1 and TRBJ2-3, with 13 bases aligning to TRBD2. This sample comprised peripheral blood, obtained in a trial of Ad26.COV2.S vaccine versus placebo. This TCR came from a person aged 18-60 years who received the Ad26.COV2.S COVID-19 vaccine or a placebo. CDR3 sequence: CASSPTSGGAAGVDTQYF. As DNA, the CDR3 is TGCGCCAGCAGCCCCACTAGCGGGGGGGCCGCGGGTGTAGATACGCAGTATTTT.